This TCR beta chain was recorded in a study of tumor-infiltrating lymphocytes in primary liver carcinoma. About the study: There were tumors of stage T1-T3 N0M0, each 4.2 to 10 cm across. Roughly 3.65 to 7.5 million productive TCRbeta reads came from each sample, comparable across tissue types.

CDR3 length equals 15 residues. J lost 9 bases, V lost 5 bases, and 12 bases had no gene match. Germline V gives CDR1 SGHNT, CDR2 YENEEA. The study, taken as a whole, reports: With p = 0.039, the top-250-clone fraction in tumors significantly exceeded that in blood.

Starting material of 500 to 600 ng total RNA yielded TCR beta cDNA via a constant-region primer. Slightly modified ARM-PCR, run as three nested multiplex PCR rounds, produced the TCR beta libraries. Each of the first two PCR rounds ran roughly 9 cycles with TRBV1-TRBV30 forward and C-beta reverse primers. TCRdb fed the multiplex PCR reads into MiXCR, producing one record per CDR3 protein. The sample includes 100,000 to 150,000 distinct CDR3 sequences, roughly three fifths of them seen just once. Each 20-30 mg portion of unsorted bulk tissue served as the source for co-extraction of RNA and DNA. HBV chronically infected the treatment-naive patients. This clonotype occurred many times. Its specificity is unknown.

The sample consisted of liver tumor tissue from sampling region 1. The subset: tumor region T1, superior pole. This chain links TRBV11-3 with TRBJ2-4; TRBD2 agrees at 8 bases. The sequence came from a woman aged 60 to 75 with primary liver carcinoma and hepatitis B virus infection. This CDR3 reads CASSNNGLADGIQYF. The CDR3 DNA reads TGTGCCAGCAGCAATAACGGACTAGCAGATGGCATTCAGTACTTC.